The present T cell receptor (beta chain) was sequenced within a study of cytomegalovirus exposure and HLA in healthy donors. The overall study: As released early, the data held 80 million to 90 million unique TCRs from HLA-typed donors. Caucasian-associated ancestry cluster membership applied to 75% to 85% of approximately 420 genotyped donors.

Study-level results: Later on, an analysis found that several of the most significant clusters appeared to be linked to common viral pathogens, which included parvovirus B19. The study put 150 to 200 TCR beta chains on its list as cytomegalovirus-associated.

Deletions cut 4 bases from V and 0 bases from J, with 2 bases between. This CDR3 is built from 11 residues. To note about this clone: Its specificity is unknown.

The PCR ran on 60 Vbeta and 13 Jbeta primers. Generated by immunoSEQ multiplex PCR, the TCRdb table keeps only in-frame clones and is missing some. In the table there are 95,000 to 150,000 clones, roughly 76% of which are singletons. This clonotype was obtained from a woman in her fifties or sixties in good health and CMV-seropositive. The sample was PBMCs. The chain has TRBV5-3 and TRBJ2-7; D gene ambiguous. TRBV5-3 is an ORF for which the function is uncertain. The CDR3 spells CARSRSYEQYF. The CDR3 DNA reads as TGTGCCAGAAGCCGCTCCTACGAGCAGTACTTC.